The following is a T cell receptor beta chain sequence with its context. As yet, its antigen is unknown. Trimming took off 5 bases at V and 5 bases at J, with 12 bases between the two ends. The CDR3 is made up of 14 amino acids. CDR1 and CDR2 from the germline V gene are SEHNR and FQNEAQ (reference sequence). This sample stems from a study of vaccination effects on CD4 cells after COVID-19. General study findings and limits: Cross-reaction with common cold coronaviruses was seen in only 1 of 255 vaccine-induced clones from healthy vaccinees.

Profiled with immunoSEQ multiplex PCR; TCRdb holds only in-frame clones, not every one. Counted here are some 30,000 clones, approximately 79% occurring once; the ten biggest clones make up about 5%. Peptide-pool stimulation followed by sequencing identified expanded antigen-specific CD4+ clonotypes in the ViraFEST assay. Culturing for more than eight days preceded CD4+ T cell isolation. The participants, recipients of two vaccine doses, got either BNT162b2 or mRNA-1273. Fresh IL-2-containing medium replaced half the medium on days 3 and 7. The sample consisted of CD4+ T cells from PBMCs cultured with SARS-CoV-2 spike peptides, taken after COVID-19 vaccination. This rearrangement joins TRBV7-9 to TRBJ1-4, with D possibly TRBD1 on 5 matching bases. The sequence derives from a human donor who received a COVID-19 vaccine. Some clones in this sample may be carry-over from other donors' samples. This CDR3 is CASSPGQNNEKLFF. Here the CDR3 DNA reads TGTGCCAGCAGCCCGGGGCAGAACAATGAAAAACTGTTTTTT. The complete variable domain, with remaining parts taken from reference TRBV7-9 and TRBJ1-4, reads DTGVSQNPRHKITKRGQNVTFRCDPISEHNRLYWYRQTLGQGPEFLTYFQNEAQLEKSRLLSDRFSAERPKGSFSTLEIQRTEQGDSAMYLCASSPGQNNEKLFFGSGTQLSVL.